This entry lists 18 T cell receptor beta chains sequenced from one sample in a study of blood T cell repertoires in COVID-19. Repertoires were generated with immunoSEQ multiplex PCR, while TCRdb's copy carries only in-frame clones and drops some. The sample has fewer than 90,000 clones, 60% to 80% seen once; the top ten hold approximately 4.4%. Input material: peripheral blood. The receptors were sampled from a woman aged 45-59 years with acute or convalescent COVID-19.

This clone came up once. This chain uses TRBV5-4 with TRBJ1-2, with TRBD1 matching 9 bases. The CDR3 contains 15 residues. Trimming at V came to 3 bases and at J to 4 bases, leaving 7 bases not matched to a gene. Germline V gene sequence: CDR1 SGHNT, CDR2 YYREEE (reference sequence). In nucleotides, the CDR3 is TGTGCCAGCAGCTCCGGGACAGGGAAAGGCTATGGCTACACCTTC. Translating it yields CASSSGTGKGYGYTF.

This chain joins TRBV6-5 and TRBJ1-5; D is unclear. Germline assignment: CDR1 MNHEY and CDR2 SVGAGI. The V end lost 6 bases, the J end lost 9 bases, and 18 bases lay between the germline ends. CDR3 length: 14 residues. CDR3 loop: CASSPSRPEGPQHF. The CDR3, as DNA: TGTGCCAGCAGCCCCTCGCGGCCAGAAGGGCCCCAGCATTTT.

J is TRBJ1-2 and V is TRBV2; D uncertain. The germline V and J ends were trimmed by 6 bases and 6 bases, with 17 bases remaining between them. Germline lookup yields CDR1 SNHLY and CDR2 FYNNEI. The CDR3 has 14 amino acids. In DNA, the CDR3 is TGTGCCAGCAGGCTCGCGACTTCGAGGGATGGCTACACCTTC. This gives the protein CASRLATSRDGYTF.

This clone was observed a handful of times. This sequence joins TRBV4-3 and TRBJ1-6; D gene uncertain. CDR1 is LGHNA, CDR2 YSLEER, per germline. Trimming left V 4 bases short and J 7 bases short, with 17 bases between. This CDR3 comprises 16 residues. CDR3 in amino acids: CASSPEVYLRNSPLHF. CDR3 nucleotides: TGCGCCAGCAGCCCAGAGGTTTACCTGCGGAATTCACCCCTCCACTTT.

The chain combines TRBV19 with TRBJ1-1, with 7 bases lining up with TRBD1. Germline-derived CDR1 and CDR2 are LNHDA and SQIVND (reference sequence). This CDR3 is built from 15 residues. V was pared by 1 base and J by 1 base, with 3 bases of the junction left unmatched. The CDR3 loop is CASSIGQGRNTEAFF. The DNA for the CDR3 is TGTGCCAGTAGTATAGGACAGGGCCGGAACACTGAAGCTTTCTTT. Complete variable domain (other parts from reference TRBV19 and TRBJ1-1): DGGITQSPKYLFRKEGQNVTLSCEQNLNHDAMYWYRQDPGQGLRLIYYSQIVNDFQKGDIAEGYSVSREKKESFPLTVTSAQKNPTAFYLCASSIGQGRNTEAFFGQGTRLTVV.

The genes are TRBV5-6 and TRBJ2-3, with 10 bases identical to TRBD2. The germline V gene encodes CDR1 SGHDT and CDR2 YYEEEE. This CDR3 comprises 15 residues. With V trimmed by 4 bases and J by 6 bases, 8 bases remained unmatched. The CDR3 sequence: CASSVPGLASDTQYF. The CDR3 nucleotides read TGTGCCAGCAGCGTTCCGGGACTAGCGAGTGATACGCAGTATTTT.

V and J are TRBV5-1 and TRBJ2-3, with 8 bases that match TRBD1. Germline trimming cut 0 bases from V and 3 bases from J; bases unmatched to any gene: 9. The CDR3 length is 17 residues. Germline lookup yields CDR1 SGHRS and CDR2 YFSETQ. In DNA, the CDR3 is TGCGCCAGCAGCTTGGAGACAGGGGAAAATGGAACAGATACGCAGTATTTT. Its protein product is CASSLETGENGTDTQYF. The full variable domain, rest sourced from reference TRBV5-1 and TRBJ2-3, is KAGVTQTPRYLIKTRGQQVTLSCSPISGHRSVSWYQQTPGQGLQFLFEYFSETQRNKGNFPGRFSGRQFSNSRSEMNVSTLELGDSALYLCASSLETGENGTDTQYFGPGTRLTVL.

About this clone itself: One end of the junction is discordant with germline, which a read error may explain. The rearrangement links TRBV7-2 to TRBJ2-7; 8 positions match TRBD1. In germline, CDR1 is SGHTA, CDR2 FQGNSA. CDR3 length equals 15 residues. The CDR3 spells CASSLTGQVSHEQYF. In nucleotides, the CDR3 is TGTGCCAGCAGCTTGACGGGACAGGTCTCCCACGAGCAGTACTTC.

The genes are TRBV19 and TRBJ1-5; D possibly corresponds to TRBD1 (6 bases). The CDR3 has 14 amino acids. Trimming took off 3 bases at V and 7 bases at J, with 13 bases between the two ends. Germline V gene sequence: CDR1 LNHDA, CDR2 SQIVND (reference sequence). The CDR3 region has the DNA TGTGCCAGTAGTATTTTCGAGGGGGGGCAGCCCCAGCATTTT. This sequence encodes CASSIFEGGQPQHF.

V and J are TRBV11-1 and TRBJ2-7, with D hard to call. Germline values: CDR1 SGHAT, CDR2 FQDESV (reference sequence). V was clipped by 2 bases and J by 0 bases, with 8 bases between them. CDR3 size: 14 residues. The CDR3 spells CASSLISDSYEQYF. CDR3 coding DNA: TGTGCCAGCAGCTTAATCTCAGACTCCTACGAGCAGTACTTC.

The V gene is TRBV5-1, the J gene TRBJ2-7; TRBD2 matches 7 bases. CDR1 and CDR2 (germline): SGHRS, YFSETQ. There are 16 residues in the CDR3. V was pared by 2 bases and J by 3 bases, with 11 bases of the junction left unmatched. CDR3 sequence (DNA): TGCGCCAGCAGCTTTAGGCCGGGGGGTTCCGACTACGAGCAGTACTTC. It codes for CASSFRPGGSDYEQYF.

The chain employs TRBV4-2 and TRBJ1-2, with D unclear. Germline CDR1 and CDR2: LGHNA and YNFKEQ. With 1 base removed from V and 4 bases from J, the gap between germline ends came to 4 bases. This CDR3 spans 12 amino acids. For the CDR3, the DNA is TGTGCCAGCAGCCAAGCTTCCTATGGCTACACCTTC. Translating gives CASSQASYGYTF.

In its sample, this clone was seen once. The chain recombines TRBV19 with TRBJ2-7, with 10 bases lining up with TRBD1. J gave up 3 bases and V 5 bases, and 1 base lay outside the gene matches. CDR3 length: 13 amino acids. Germline loops: CDR1 LNHDA, CDR2 SQIVND (reference sequence). CDR3 sequence (DNA): TGTGCCAGTAGTGGGACAGGGGTCTACGAGCAGTACTTC. Translation gives CASSGTGVYEQYF.

J is TRBJ1-2 and V is TRBV15; weak D call: TRBD1 (5 bases). This CDR3 has 14 amino acids. Between the trimmed V and J ends, which lost 1 base and 8 bases, there was a span of 14 bases. Germline assignment: CDR1 LNHNV and CDR2 YYDKDF (reference sequence). The CDR3 region has the DNA TGTGCCACCAGCAGAGGACAGTCGGAGTTCGGCTACACCTTC. It codes for CATSRGQSEFGYTF.

The chain combines TRBV11-1 with TRBJ1-6, with 7 positions matching TRBD1. Trimming took 5 bases from V and 5 from J; bases not matched to a gene: 3. This CDR3 comprises 14 residues. Per germline, CDR1 SGHAT and CDR2 FQDESV (reference sequence). The CDR3 here is CASSRTGNNSPLHF. CDR3 in DNA: TGTGCCAGCAGCCGGACAGGCAATAATTCACCCCTCCACTTT.

The V gene is TRBV7-9, the J gene TRBJ1-5; D is undetermined. Germline V gene sequence: CDR1 SEHNR, CDR2 FQNEAQ (reference sequence). Trimming took 1 base from V and 6 from J, leaving 7 bases between them. The CDR3 loop spans 13 amino acids. The chain's CDR3 is CASSLDSFQPQHF. The CDR3, as DNA: TGTGCCAGCAGCTTAGACAGTTTTCAGCCCCAGCATTTT.

CDR3 loop: CASSRRGQGRNTGELFF. The CDR3 DNA reads TGTGCCAGCAGCCGGAGGGGGCAGGGTCGGAACACCGGGGAGCTGTTTTTT. The J gene is TRBJ2-2, the V gene TRBV5-8; a possible D gene is TRBD1 (7 bases). Trimming shortened V by 4 bases and J by 1 base, and 17 bases separated the two germline ends. The CDR3 loop spans 17 amino acids. The germline V gene encodes CDR1 SGHTS and CDR2 YDEGEE.

CDR3 bases: TGTGCCAGCAGCCCCTACGCCTACACTGAAGCTTTCTTT. It is translated as CASSPYAYTEAFF. This rearrangement joins TRBV7-8 to TRBJ1-1; no clear D. The CDR3 spans 13 residues. Germline V lookup: CDR1 SGHVS, CDR2 FQNEAQ. Trimming stripped 5 bases from V and 3 bases from J, with 10 bases between.